This T cell receptor beta chain was identified in a study of regulatory T cells in long-lasting Graves disease. Construction of TCR beta libraries relied on iRepertoire HTBI primers and on Arm-PCR targeting CDR3 regions. TCRdb independently ran MiXCR on the multiplex PCR reads; one entry per CDR3 protein. Counted here are fewer than 450,000 distinct CDR3 sequences, around 21% occurring once; the ten biggest clones make up about 20%. Losses at the gene ends were 2 bases for V and 5 bases for J; bases not matched to a gene: 1. The CDR3 runs to 15 residues. The germline V gene encodes CDR1 ENHRY and CDR2 SYGVKD. This clonotype was detected a few times. This sample's time point: persistent/refractory GD, antithyroid drugs over 5 years with positive TRAb. PBMC RNA was the source of the TCR library.

This receptor was taken from a female donor with Graves disease. The sample consisted of peripheral blood mononuclear cells (PBMCs), taken when the disease was refractory, from a patient treated with antithyroid drugs. The chain carries TRBV10-3 and TRBJ2-6; 9 nucleotides agree with TRBD1. Here the CDR3 reads CAISETGGWANVLTF. The CDR3 DNA reads as TGTGCCATCAGTGAGACAGGGGGCTGGGCCAACGTCCTGACTTTC.